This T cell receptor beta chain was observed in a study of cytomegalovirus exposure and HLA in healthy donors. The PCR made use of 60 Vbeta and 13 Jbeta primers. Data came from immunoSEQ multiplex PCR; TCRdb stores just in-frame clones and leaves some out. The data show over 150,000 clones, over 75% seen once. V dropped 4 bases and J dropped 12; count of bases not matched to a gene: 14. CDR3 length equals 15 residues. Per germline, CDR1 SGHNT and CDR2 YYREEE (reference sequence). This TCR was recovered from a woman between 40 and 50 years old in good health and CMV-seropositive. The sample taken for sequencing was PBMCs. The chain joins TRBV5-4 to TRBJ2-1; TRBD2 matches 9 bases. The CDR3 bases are TGTGCCAGCAGCACCGGGACTAGCTTAACCAAGGGGCAGTTCTTC. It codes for CASSTGTSLTKGQFF.